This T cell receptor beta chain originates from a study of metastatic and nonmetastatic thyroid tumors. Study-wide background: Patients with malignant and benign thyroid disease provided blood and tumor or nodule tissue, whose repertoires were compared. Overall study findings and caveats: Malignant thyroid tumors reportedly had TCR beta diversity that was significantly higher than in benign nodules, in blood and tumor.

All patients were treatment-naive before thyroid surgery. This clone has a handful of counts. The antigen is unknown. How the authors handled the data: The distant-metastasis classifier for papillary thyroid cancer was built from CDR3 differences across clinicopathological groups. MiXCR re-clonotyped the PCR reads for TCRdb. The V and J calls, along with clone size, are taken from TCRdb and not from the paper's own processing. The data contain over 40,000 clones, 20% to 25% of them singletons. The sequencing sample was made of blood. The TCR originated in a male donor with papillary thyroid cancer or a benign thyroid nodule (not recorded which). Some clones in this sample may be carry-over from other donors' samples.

In DNA, the CDR3 is TGTGCCAGCAGTTATATACAGGTTTACTATGGCTACACCTTC. Its translation is CASSYIQVYYGYTF. This chain uses TRBV28 with TRBJ1-2; weak D call: TRBD1 (5 bases). The ends were cut back, 4 bases at V and 3 bases at J, with 12 bases in the middle. CDR1 is MDHEN, CDR2 SYDVKM, per germline. The CDR3 is 14 residues long.